This T cell receptor (beta chain) comes out of a study of T cell responses to AZD1222 COVID-19 vaccine. CDR1 MNHEY and CDR2 SVGAGI come from the germline V gene. The V end was cut by 3 bases, the J end by 4 bases, with 15 bases between. The CDR3 runs to 16 residues. General observations from the study: AZD1222 recipients seropositive at baseline numbered only 6 or 7. Clonal diversity was possibly underestimated; the donors were predominantly white British and more often female. No day 14 peak samples; only post-peak repertoires were characterized.

Profiled with immunoSEQ multiplex PCR; TCRdb holds only in-frame clones, not every one. Found here are 150,000 or so clones; the top ten clones hold around 2.2%. A note on this clone: Its specificity is unknown.

Sequencing was done on a sample of peripheral blood. V gene TRBV6-5 combines with J gene TRBJ2-2; D is ambiguous. The sequence derives from an adult in good health. The CDR3 nucleotides read TGTGCCAGCAGTTATAAAATAATGGGTGGCACCGGGGAGCTGTTTTTT. Protein sequence: CASSYKIMGGTGELFF.